This T cell receptor beta chain was sequenced for a study of T cell responses to AZD1222 COVID-19 vaccine listed by TCRdb under 2021. Study-wide context: A total of about 250 trial participants underwent TCR sequencing, of whom under 220 had received two doses of AZD1222 and some 25 had received two doses of the MenACWY control vaccine. Trial participants were enrolled by age into subgroups of 18-55, 56-69 and 70-plus years, and around 150, 28 and 57 TCR-sequenced participants, respectively, were included in these subgroups. The paper as a whole reports these results and caveats: A significant rise in spike-specific TCR breadth and depth was observed after two AZD1222 doses relative to day 0 and relative to MenACWY recipients. The 56-69-year group was small, and its depth increase did not reach significance, likely because of low power. Conclusions about previously exposed vaccinees are limited, since just a handful of AZD1222 recipients were seropositive for SARS-CoV-2 at baseline. CD4 TCRs associated with the vaccine covered the entire spike protein, and the dominant responses were in regions 160-218 and 743-854. Because no day 14 peak-response samples were available, repertoires were characterized only after the peak T cell response. Epitopes outside the regions mutated in the B.1.351 and B.1.1.7 variants were reportedly recognized by nearly half of the unique spike-specific TCRs. Participants were mostly white British and included more females than males, and it was suggested by the authors that clonal diversity may have been underestimated.

The time point label, as the study defines it: about 28 days (+/-7) after the second vaccine dose. AZD1222 recipients with second doses at about 4 weeks or about 12 weeks were pooled, because spike-specific TCR depth and breadth did not differ between schedules. Vaccinee samples came from UK trials COV001 and COV002, including a single-blind randomized controlled phase 2/3 trial of AZD1222 (ChAdOx1 nCoV-19) in healthy adults. Trial participant PBMC samples were collected at day 0 and day 28 after the second dose for TCRbeta chain sequencing. Worth noting for this clone: The antigen it binds to is not known. No quality values exist for individual bases; no much larger clone is one base distant.

The CDR3 regions of human TCRbeta chains were subjected to immunosequencing. As for the authors' bioinformatics: Repertoire TCRs were checked for matches against a reference library of SARS-CoV-2-specific TCRs that had been generated using the MIRA antigen-specificity platform. Breadth meant the fraction of unique TCRs that were SARS-CoV-2-associated, whereas depth meant the fraction of total T cells that were SARS-CoV-2-associated. Using the MIRA data, every spike-specific TCR was mapped to the spike region that the TCR reacted to and assigned to either a CD4 or a CD8 class. Log10-transformed breadth and depth values were compared by one-way ANOVA with Sidak's multiple comparisons tests. The clones in this table, taken by TCRdb from immuneACCESS, are in-frame only. Not every clone is retained; where verified, under half of the shortfall comes from an unresolved V gene, and the cause of the rest is unknown. V, J and clone size are those of that table, while D and trimming were read from the DNA. This sample lists 100,000 or so clones; about 86% were detected once. The ten largest clones take up around 5.9% of the sample.

The origin of this receptor is an adult who received the AZD1222 COVID-19 vaccine. This specimen consisted of peripheral blood, obtained 28 days after the second AZD1222 dose.

Here is the DNA: TGTGCCAGCAGTCCCTCCCTGGGGCAGGGCACAGATACGCAGTATTTT. Its protein product is CASSPSLGQGTDTQYF. The chain is made from TRBV28 and TRBJ2-3; perhaps TRBD1 is the D gene, with 5 bases matching. Between the V and J ends, shortened by 5 bases and 1 base respectively, the junction contains 16 bases. The CDR3 covers 16 residues, taking in both the cysteine and the phenylalanine. The retained sequence is limited to the CDR3, 48 bases, with the frame set at the first base. As encoded in the germline V gene, CDR1 is MDHEN while CDR2 is SYDVKM.